This T cell receptor (beta chain) came from a study of CD8 T cells in Susac syndrome. Study at large: Clinically active disease was present in more than five of the sequenced Susac syndrome patients. Eight of these patients were in remission.

In blood CD8+ and CD4+ T cells, TCR beta underwent sequencing. TEMRA cells were enriched by FACS, and CD4+ and CD8+ T cells were negatively isolated. Reverse transcription of roughly 0.5 to 1 ug RNA used random hexamers. TCRdb reanalysed the immunoSEQ multiplex PCR reads using MiXCR and keeps one entry per CDR3 protein. The sample shows around 81,000 distinct CDR3 sequences, roughly 94% of them seen only once. From germline, CDR1 is MNHEY and CDR2 SVGEGT. V was clipped by 0 bases and J by 8 bases; unmatched bases: 9. The CDR3 length is 15 residues. The receptor was isolated from a human donor with Susac syndrome. This chain uses TRBV6-2 or TRBV6-3 with TRBJ1-2; 7 bases are a match to TRBD1. The material sequenced was CD8+ T cells from PBMCs. The CDR3 protein is CASSYSAGGISGYTF. The CDR3 region has the DNA TGTGCCAGCAGTTACTCCGCAGGGGGTATTTCCGGCTACACCTTC.